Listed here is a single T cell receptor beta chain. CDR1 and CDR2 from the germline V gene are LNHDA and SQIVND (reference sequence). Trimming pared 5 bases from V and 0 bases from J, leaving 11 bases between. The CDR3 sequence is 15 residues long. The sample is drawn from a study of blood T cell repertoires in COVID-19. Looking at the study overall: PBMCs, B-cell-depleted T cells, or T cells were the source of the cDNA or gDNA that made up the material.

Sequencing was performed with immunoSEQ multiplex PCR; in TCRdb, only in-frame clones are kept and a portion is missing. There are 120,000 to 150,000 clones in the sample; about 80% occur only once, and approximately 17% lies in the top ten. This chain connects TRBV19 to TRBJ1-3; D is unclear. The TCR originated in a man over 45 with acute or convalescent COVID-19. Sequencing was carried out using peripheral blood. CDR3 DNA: TGTGCCAGTAGTTCAGACTGGAGCTCTGGAAACACCATATATTTT. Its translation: CASSSDWSSGNTIYF.